Following are 25 T cell receptor beta chains from one sample sequenced in a study of memory CD4+ T cells and cytomegalovirus serostatus. Single viable CD3+CD4+CD8-CD45RO+ cells were sorted as the memory CD4+ T cells. Assay used: immunoSEQ multiplex PCR; TCRdb lists only in-frame clones, some missing. The sample holds tens of thousands of clones, roughly three quarters seen once. The sample consisted of memory CD4+ T cells from blood. Receptors originate from an adult in good health and CMV-seronegative.

The V and J genes are TRBV6-6 and TRBJ2-7; 7 positions agree with TRBD2. Germline CDR1 is MNHNY and CDR2 is SVGAGI (reference sequence). The CDR3 has 15 residues. V shed 5 bases and J 4 bases; nucleotides not matched to a gene: 11. The CDR3 loop is CASSEGLADYYEQYF. CDR3 bases: TGTGCCAGCAGTGAGGGGCTAGCGGATTATTACGAGCAGTACTTC.

This rearrangement joins TRBV7-2 to TRBJ1-1; D gene ambiguous. This CDR3 is built from 13 residues. Germline-derived CDR1 and CDR2 are SGHTA and FQGNSA. V lost 1 base to trimming and J lost 12 bases, with 15 bases between them. The CDR3 is CASSLDWRGIPFF. The DNA of the CDR3 is TGTGCCAGCAGCTTAGATTGGCGTGGGATCCCTTTCTTT.

This chain joins TRBV14 and TRBJ1-1; D remains unclear. Per the germline V gene, CDR1 is SGHDN and CDR2 is FVKESK. Trimming took 6 bases from V and 1 from J, leaving 6 bases between them. The CDR3 sequence is 12 residues long. The CDR3 protein is CASRGKNTEAFF. The CDR3 region has the DNA TGTGCCAGCAGAGGGAAGAACACTGAAGCTTTCTTT.

The chain links TRBV27 to TRBJ2-5; D gene unclear. The V end lost 2 bases, the J end lost 2 bases, and 6 bases lay between the germline ends. The CDR3 runs to 13 residues. CDR1 and CDR2 (germline): MNHEY, SMNVEV (reference sequence). The CDR3 protein is CASSLRGQETQYF. CDR3 in DNA: TGTGCCAGCAGTTTACGCGGACAAGAGACCCAGTACTTC.

This chain joins TRBV7-6 and TRBJ2-3; TRBD2 matches 9 bases. This CDR3 is built from 15 residues. Germline loops: CDR1 SGHVS, CDR2 FNYEAQ. V gave up 2 bases and J gave up 6 bases; unmatched junction bases: 6. In DNA form, the CDR3 reads TGTGCCAGCAGCTTACGTAGTAGCGGGAGTGATACGCAGTATTTT. It translates to CASSLRSSGSDTQYF.

This clone has a single count. This chain links TRBV7-9 with TRBJ2-3; weak D call: TRBD1 (6 bases). The germline V gene encodes CDR1 SEHNR and CDR2 FQNEAQ (reference sequence). Deletions cut 5 bases from V and 0 bases from J, with 15 bases between. There are 16 residues in the CDR3. Here the CDR3 DNA reads TGTGCCAGCAGCAGAAAAGGGGGTCTTAGCACAGATACGCAGTATTTT. Translation gives CASSRKGGLSTDTQYF.

J is TRBJ2-3 and V is TRBV11-3; D perhaps matches TRBD2 (6 bases). Germline CDR1 and CDR2: SGHNT and YENEEA. V lost 5 bases and J lost 0, with 15 bases in between. CDR3 length equals 16 residues. CDR3 sequence: CASSRGLAESTDTQYF. The CDR3 region has the DNA TGTGCCAGCAGCCGGGGACTGGCGGAGAGCACAGATACGCAGTATTTT. The complete variable domain, with remaining parts taken from reference TRBV11-3 and TRBJ2-3, reads EAGVVQSPRYKIIEKKQPVAFWCNPISGHNTLYWYLQNLGQGPELLIRYENEEAVDDSQLPKDRFSAERLKGVDSTLKIQPAELGDSAVYLCASSRGLAESTDTQYFGPGTRLTVL.

The genes are TRBV7-3 and TRBJ2-2; no firm D call. The CDR3 is 14 residues long. Trimming removed 5 bases at V and 2 bases at J, with 9 bases between. The germline CDR1 and CDR2 sequences are SGHTA and FQGTGA. CDR3 sequence: CASSQSFNTGELFF. The CDR3 DNA reads as TGTGCCAGCAGCCAGAGTTTTAACACCGGGGAGCTGTTTTTT.

The gene calls are TRBV7-7 and TRBJ2-7; 7 bases match TRBD2. The CDR3 totals 13 residues. V dropped 3 bases and J dropped 5; count of bases not matched to a gene: 4. Germline V gives CDR1 SSHAT, CDR2 FNYEAQ (reference sequence). The DNA for the CDR3 is TGTGCCAGCAGCTTGGGACTACAAGACGAGCAGTACTTC. The encoded protein is CASSLGLQDEQYF.

The chain has TRBV5-1 and TRBJ1-2, with D possibly matching TRBD1 (5 bases). This CDR3 is 15 amino acids long. Per the germline V gene, CDR1 is SGHRS and CDR2 is YFSETQ. Between the trimmed V and J ends, which lost 1 base and 2 bases, there was a span of 12 bases. In nucleotides, the CDR3 is TGCGCCAGCAGCTTGCGGGGGGAGGTGAACTATGGCTACACCTTC. Its protein product is CASSLRGEVNYGYTF.

The J gene is TRBJ1-2, the V gene TRBV11-2; D ambiguous. The CDR3 length is 12 residues. Trimming took 0 bases from V and 8 from J, leaving 7 bases between them. The V gene's germline CDR1 is SGHAT and CDR2 FQNNGV. As DNA, the CDR3 is TGTGCCAGCAGCTTAGACACTGTCGGCTACACCTTC. This codes for CASSLDTVGYTF.

This clone was seen only once. The chain couples TRBV10-2 to TRBJ1-4; 8 positions match TRBD1. The CDR3 consists of 17 residues. CDR1 and CDR2 (germline): WSHSY, SAAADI. V lost 3 bases, J lost 6 bases, and 12 bases stayed unmatched. CDR3: CASSEEGQVFGDEKLFF. CDR3 DNA sequence: TGCGCCAGCAGTGAAGAGGGACAGGTTTTCGGGGATGAAAAACTGTTTTTT.

The J gene is TRBJ2-1, the V gene TRBV7-8; D perhaps matches TRBD2 (6 bases). CDR3 length: 14 amino acids. CDR1 SGHVS and CDR2 FQNEAQ come from the germline V gene. The ends were cut back, 5 bases at V and 5 bases at J, with 13 bases in the middle. CDR3 loop: CASSPAWGDNEQFF. CDR3 nucleotide sequence: TGTGCCAGCAGCCCCGCCTGGGGGGACAATGAGCAGTTCTTC.

The V gene is TRBV9, the J gene TRBJ2-1; 11 bases match TRBD2. Germline V CDR1 and CDR2: SGDLS, YYNGEE. This CDR3 comprises 14 residues. The J segment lost 6 bases and the V segment lost 3 bases, leaving 2 bases of the junction unmatched. CDR3 region: CASSETSGTNEQFF. CDR3 nucleotide sequence: TGTGCCAGCAGCGAGACTAGCGGGACCAATGAGCAGTTCTTC.

The chain links TRBV11-1 to TRBJ2-1; 10 nucleotides line up with TRBD2. V shed 3 bases and J 7 bases; nucleotides not matched to a gene: 6. Germline V gives CDR1 SGHAT, CDR2 FQDESV (reference sequence). The CDR3 runs 15 residues. CDR3 sequence (DNA): TGTGCCAGCAGCTTGGCGGGACTAGCGAGTAATGAGCAGTTCTTC. It specifies CASSLAGLASNEQFF.

V is TRBV5-1 and J is TRBJ2-3; 15 bases map to TRBD2. The CDR3 covers 16 residues. V dropped 0 bases and J dropped 6; count of bases not matched to a gene: 2. Germline V gene lookup returns CDR1 SGHRS and CDR2 YFSETQ. Here the CDR3 reads CASSLGTSGRVDTQYF. The CDR3 DNA reads TGCGCCAGCAGCTTGGGGACTAGCGGGAGGGTTGATACGCAGTATTTT.

The rearrangement uses TRBV19 and TRBJ2-7; no reliable D call. The V end lost 5 bases, the J end lost 3 bases, and 11 bases lay between the germline ends. CDR3 size: 13 residues. Germline V gene sequence: CDR1 LNHDA, CDR2 SQIVND (reference sequence). The DNA for the CDR3 is TGTGCCAGTAGTCGAAACGCCAACTACGAGCAGTACTTC. Translation gives CASSRNANYEQYF.

The V gene is TRBV11-2, the J gene TRBJ1-1; no clear D. Trimming left V 3 bases short and J 3 bases short, with 8 bases between. This CDR3 region has 13 residues. Germline V CDR1 and CDR2: SGHAT, FQNNGV. The CDR3 DNA is TGTGCCAGCAGCTTGGCGGTGGACACTGAAGCTTTCTTT. Translated: CASSLAVDTEAFF.

This chain uses TRBV19 with TRBJ2-1; possibly TRBD2 for D (6 bases). The CDR3 is made up of 13 amino acids. The germline V gene has CDR1 LNHDA and CDR2 SQIVND (reference sequence). Trimming took 1 base from V and 6 from J, leaving 7 bases between them. The CDR3 loop is CASSIGTINEQFF. The CDR3 coding sequence is TGTGCCAGTAGTATAGGGACTATCAATGAGCAGTTCTTC.

The V and J genes are TRBV28 and TRBJ2-2; possible D gene TRBD2, 6 bases. V lost 6 bases, J lost 1 base, and 15 bases lay in between. Germline CDR1 reads MDHEN; CDR2 reads SYDVKM. This CDR3 contains 16 residues. CDR3 protein: CASRPSSAENTGELFF. The DNA of the CDR3 is TGTGCCAGCAGACCATCTAGCGCTGAGAACACCGGGGAGCTGTTTTTT.

CDR3 region: CASSFGDSPYNEQFF. CDR3 nucleotide sequence: TGTGCCAGCAGCTTTGGAGACAGTCCCTACAATGAGCAGTTCTTC. The chain employs TRBV13 and TRBJ2-1; the D gene is possibly TRBD1 (5 bases). V lost 3 bases, J lost 2 bases, and 11 bases lay in between. Looked up from germline, CDR1 is PRHDT and CDR2 is FYEKMQ (reference sequence). The CDR3 sequence is 15 residues long. The variable domain in full, with the rest retrieved from reference TRBV13 and TRBJ2-1, is AAGVIQSPRHLIKEKRETATLKCYPIPRHDTVYWYQQGPGQDPQFLISFYEKMQSDKGSIPDRFSAQQFSDYHSELNMSSLELGDSALYFCASSFGDSPYNEQFFGPGTRLTVL.

The rearrangement joins TRBV25-1 to TRBJ2-3; D is perhaps TRBD2 (7 bases). This CDR3 is built from 14 residues. Trimming took off 5 bases at V and 2 bases at J, with 11 bases between the two ends. The V gene's germline CDR1 is MGHDK and CDR2 SYGVNS. CDR3 amino acids: CASSPAGATDTQYF. The CDR3 region has the DNA TGTGCCAGCAGTCCCGCGGGGGCCACAGATACGCAGTATTTT.

The chain couples TRBV7-9 to TRBJ2-2, with a weak D call TRBD2 (6 bases). Germline lookup yields CDR1 SEHNR and CDR2 FQNEAQ (reference sequence). V lost 7 bases, J lost 4 bases, and 16 bases lay in between. The CDR3 is 15 amino acids. The CDR3 DNA follows: TGTGCCAGCACCCGAGGTCCCGGGAGCACCGGGGAGCTGTTTTTT. Encoded protein: CASTRGPGSTGELFF. Full variable domain (rest looked up from reference TRBV7-9 and TRBJ2-2): DTGVSQNPRHKITKRGQNVTFRCDPISEHNRLYWYRQTLGQGPEFLTYFQNEAQLEKSRLLSDRFSAERPKGSFSTLEIQRTEQGDSAMYLCASTRGPGSTGELFFGEGSRLTVL.

The V and J genes are TRBV6-1 and TRBJ1-5; TRBD1 matches 9 bases. There are 15 residues in the CDR3. CDR1 and CDR2 from the germline V gene are MNHNS and SASEGT. The J segment lost 1 base and the V segment lost 7 bases, leaving 5 bases of the junction unmatched. CDR3: CASIRGQGSNQPQHF. CDR3 DNA sequence: TGTGCCAGCATTAGGGGACAGGGAAGCAATCAGCCCCAGCATTTT.

The chain joins TRBV6-1 to TRBJ1-2, with D uncertain. Trimming removed 1 base from V and 5 bases from J, with 5 bases in between. This CDR3 has 12 amino acids. Germline CDR1 MNHNS, CDR2 SASEGT. This chain's CDR3 is CASSEGGYGYTF. CDR3 bases: TGTGCCAGCAGTGAAGGCGGGTATGGCTACACCTTC.